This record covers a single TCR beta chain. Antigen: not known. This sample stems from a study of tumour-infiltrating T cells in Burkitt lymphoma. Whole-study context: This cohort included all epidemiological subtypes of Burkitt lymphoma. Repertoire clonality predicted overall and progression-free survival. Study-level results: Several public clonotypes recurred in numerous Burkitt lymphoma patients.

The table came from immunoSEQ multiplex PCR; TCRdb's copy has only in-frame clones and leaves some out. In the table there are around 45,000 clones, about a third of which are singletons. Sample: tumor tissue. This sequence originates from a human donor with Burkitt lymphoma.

This CDR3 reads CSVGRDSGNEKLFF. CDR3 nucleotide sequence: TGCAGCGTAGGCAGGGATAGTGGAAATGAAAAACTGTTTTTT. The genes are TRBV29-1 and TRBJ1-4, with D perhaps matching TRBD1 (5 bases). Trimming took 6 bases from V and 5 from J, leaving 16 bases between them. This CDR3 comprises 14 residues. CDR1 and CDR2 (germline): SQVTM, ANQGSEA.